This T cell receptor beta chain was captured by sequencing in a study of T-cell reconstitution after alpha-beta-depleted transplantation in children. Study findings and constraints: Some patients showed high day-60 TCRbeta diversity, which derived from surviving recipient T cells and thymic progenitors. Newly produced T cells mostly accounted for T-cell counts and diversity one year post-transplant. Reported findings indicate that, about two months after transplant, alpha-beta T cells came from several hundred expanded clones, which were derived from non-depleted graft cells.

The library targeted TCRbeta and was prepared with unique molecular identifiers. TCRdb fed the PCR reads into MiXCR, producing one record per CDR3 protein. The sample lists about 160,000 distinct CDR3 sequences, roughly 11% occurring once. Germline values: CDR1 GTSNPN, CDR2 SVGIG (reference sequence). There are 14 residues in the CDR3. V was trimmed by 1 base and J by 3 bases, leaving 11 bases between them. Worth noting for this clonotype: Its target is not known.

V and J are TRBV30 and TRBJ2-3; D is unresolved. This sample comprised PBMCs, obtained before TCRalphabeta/CD19-depleted stem cell transplant. The origin of this receptor is a boy younger than 10 with acute myeloid leukemia, due to receive a stem cell transplant. The CDR3 nucleotides read TGTGCCTGGAGTGAGTTCCAGTGGACAGATACGCAGTATTTT. Protein product: CAWSEFQWTDTQYF.